The clone carrying this T cell receptor (beta chain) was counted once. This entry comes from a study of control samples from healthy donors and cancer patients. TCRdb's table, derived via immunoSEQ multiplex PCR, lists solely in-frame clones and lacks some. Of around 140,000 clones listed, more than 85% were seen once; the top ten hold approximately 2.9%. The sequencing input was blood. This receptor was taken from a man aged 25 to 40 in good health.

This CDR3 reads CASSLGPALNTEAFF. In DNA form, the CDR3 reads TGCGCCAGCAGCTTGGGCCCGGCTCTGAACACTGAAGCTTTCTTT. The chain employs TRBV5-1 and TRBJ1-1; D remains ambiguous. Per germline, CDR1 SGHRS and CDR2 YFSETQ. This CDR3 is 15 amino acids long. V dropped 0 bases and J dropped 0 bases, with 9 bases sitting between them.